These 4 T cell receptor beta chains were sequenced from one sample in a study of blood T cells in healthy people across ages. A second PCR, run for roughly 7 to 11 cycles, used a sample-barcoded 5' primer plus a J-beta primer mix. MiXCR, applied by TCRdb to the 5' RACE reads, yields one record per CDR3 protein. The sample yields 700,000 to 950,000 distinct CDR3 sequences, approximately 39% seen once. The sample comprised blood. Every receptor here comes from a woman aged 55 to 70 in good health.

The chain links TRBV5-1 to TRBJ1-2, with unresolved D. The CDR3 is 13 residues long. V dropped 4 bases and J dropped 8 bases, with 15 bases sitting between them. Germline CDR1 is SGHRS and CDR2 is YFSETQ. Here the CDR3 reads CASSPDGNWGYTF. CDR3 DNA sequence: TGCGCCAGCAGCCCGGACGGGAACTGGGGCTACACCTTC.

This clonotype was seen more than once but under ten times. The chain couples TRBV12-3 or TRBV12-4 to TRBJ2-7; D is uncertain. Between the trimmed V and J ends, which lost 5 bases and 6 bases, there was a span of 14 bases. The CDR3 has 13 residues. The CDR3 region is CASSGVGVAEQYF. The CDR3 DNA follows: TGTGCCAGCAGTGGGGTTGGAGTTGCCGAGCAGTACTTC.

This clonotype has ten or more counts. The CDR3 spells CATRDRGSYEQYF. The DNA of the CDR3 is TGTGCCACCCGGGACAGGGGTTCCTACGAGCAGTACTTC. This rearrangement joins TRBV10-3 to TRBJ2-7; 10 bases are a match to TRBD1. Trimming took 10 bases from V and 1 from J; bases not matched to a gene: 4. There are 13 residues in the CDR3. Germline V gene sequence: CDR1 ENHRY, CDR2 SYGVKD.

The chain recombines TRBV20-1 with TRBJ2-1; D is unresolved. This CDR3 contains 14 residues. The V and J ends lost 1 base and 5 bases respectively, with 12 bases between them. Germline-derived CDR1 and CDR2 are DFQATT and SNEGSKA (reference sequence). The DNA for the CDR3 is TGCAGTGCTAGAGTGGGTCGGCAGAACAATGAGCAGTTCTTC. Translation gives CSARVGRQNNEQFF.